Below, 30 T cell receptor beta chains from the same sample are listed, as sequenced in a study of cytomegalovirus exposure and HLA in healthy donors. 13 Jbeta primers and 60 Vbeta primers were used for the PCR. Clones were read by immunoSEQ multiplex PCR, and TCRdb kept only the in-frame ones, dropping some. The data show around 280,000 clones, over 85% seen once. Sample: PBMCs. Receptors were obtained from a woman between 18 and 30 years old in good health and CMV-seronegative.

To note about this clone: At the DNA level, this CDR3 is encoded by other sequences in the same sample as well. The V and J genes are TRBV2 and TRBJ2-7; tentatively, D is TRBD1 (6 bases). V was shortened by 3 bases and J by 4 bases, with 7 bases between the two germline ends. The CDR3 length is 12 residues. Germline CDR1 reads SNHLY; CDR2 reads FYNNEI. CDR3 bases: TGTGCCAGCAGTGACAGGGGTTACGAGCAGTACTTC. Its translation: CASSDRGYEQYF.

V usage is TRBV6-6 and J usage is TRBJ1-2, with a tentative D call TRBD1 (6 bases). Germline V CDR1 and CDR2: MNHNY, SVGAGI (reference sequence). V was shortened by 2 bases and J by 4 bases, with 8 bases between the two germline ends. The CDR3 contains 13 residues. The CDR3 nucleotides are TGTGCCAGCAGTTACGGACAGCTCTATGGCTACACCTTC. It is translated as CASSYGQLYGYTF.

The chain recombines TRBV7-9 with TRBJ2-6; tentatively, D is TRBD1 (6 bases). The germline V gene encodes CDR1 SEHNR and CDR2 FQNEAQ (reference sequence). The CDR3 is 19 residues long. Trimming removed 7 bases from V and 2 bases from J, with 24 bases in between. CDR3 region: CASTAQWGQGNTGANVLTF. CDR3 DNA sequence: TGTGCCAGCACCGCCCAATGGGGTCAGGGGAACACTGGGGCCAACGTCCTGACTTTC.

The chain recombines TRBV19 with TRBJ1-5; no reliable D call. This CDR3 comprises 13 residues. Germline CDR1 is LNHDA and CDR2 is SQIVND (reference sequence). V was trimmed by 4 bases and J by 3 bases, leaving 7 bases between them. The CDR3 sequence is CASSTTDNQPQHF. The CDR3 DNA is TGTGCCAGTAGTACCACTGACAATCAGCCCCAGCATTTT.

With respect to this clone: Its ends do not fully match the called genes, so a read error is possible. The DNA for the CDR3 is TGTGCCGGCAGTTCCGCGACCTACGAGCAGTACTTC. Translating gives CAGSSATYEQYF. This chain connects TRBV27 to TRBJ2-7; D not resolved. CDR1 is MNHEY and CDR2 is SMNVEV in the germline V gene (reference sequence). There are 12 residues in the CDR3.

This chain joins TRBV15 and TRBJ1-5, with D unresolved. Per the germline V gene, CDR1 is LNHNV and CDR2 is YYDKDF (reference sequence). The length of the CDR3 is 14 residues. Trimming shortened V by 0 bases and J by 4 bases, and 7 bases separated the two germline ends. CDR3 in amino acids: CATSRENRNQPQHF. CDR3 in DNA: TGTGCCACCAGCAGAGAGAATAGAAATCAGCCCCAGCATTTT.

The chain recombines TRBV9 with TRBJ2-5, with 8 bases aligning to TRBD2. The J call may not be correct, given that the DNA end is closer to TRBJ2-7. Germline V CDR1 and CDR2: SGDLS, YYNGEE. CDR3 length: 15 amino acids. CDR3 in amino acids: CASSVENSGEYEQYF. CDR3 sequence (DNA): TGTGCCAGCAGCGTAGAGAATAGCGGGGAATACGAGCAGTACTTC.

The CDR3 bases are TGTGCCAGCAGTTTATTAGTGGGCAGGGTCGGGACCGGGGAGCTGTTTTTT. Translating gives CASSLLVGRVGTGELFF. The V call is TRBV27, the J call TRBJ2-2, with D possibly matching TRBD1 (5 bases). V lost 1 base, J lost 5 bases, and 17 bases lay in between. The CDR3 has 17 residues. Germline CDR1 MNHEY, CDR2 SMNVEV (reference sequence).

The rearrangement joins TRBV6-1 to TRBJ1-5, with TRBD1 identical over 9 bases. Germline V gives CDR1 MNHNS, CDR2 SASEGT. The CDR3 runs to 16 residues. V dropped 2 bases and J dropped 3; count of bases not matched to a gene: 5. This chain's CDR3 is CASSEWDRVINQPQHF. The DNA of the CDR3 is TGTGCCAGCAGTGAATGGGACAGGGTGATCAATCAGCCCCAGCATTTT.

V is TRBV11-1 and J is TRBJ2-7, with 11 bases matching TRBD1. Per the germline V gene, CDR1 is SGHAT and CDR2 is FQDESV (reference sequence). V shed 5 bases, J shed 3 bases, and the junction held 6 bases outside the gene matches. This CDR3 has 15 amino acids. CDR3 DNA: TGTGCCAGCAGCCCCGGGACAGGGGGGGTCTACGAGCAGTACTTC. Translated: CASSPGTGGVYEQYF.

The V call is TRBV7-9, the J call TRBJ2-7; a weak D match, TRBD1 (5 bases). The ends were cut back, 5 bases at V and 7 bases at J, with 21 bases in the middle. Germline loops: CDR1 SEHNR, CDR2 FQNEAQ (reference sequence). This CDR3 comprises 15 residues. For the CDR3, the DNA is TGTGCCAGCAGCCAAATAATAGGGGCCAAGGGGGAGCAGTACTTC. It is translated as CASSQIIGAKGEQYF.

V and J are TRBV6-5 and TRBJ2-7, with a possible D match to TRBD1 (5 bases). V was trimmed by 0 bases and J by 9 bases, leaving 12 bases between them. The CDR3 has 13 amino acids. Per the germline V gene, CDR1 is MNHEY and CDR2 is SVGAGI. The CDR3 DNA follows: TGTGCCAGCAGTTACTCAGGCAGGGCATGGCAGTACTTC. Translating gives CASSYSGRAWQYF.

This clone was recorded only once. The chain combines TRBV5-6 with TRBJ2-5; 7 nucleotides match TRBD1. V lost 3 bases to trimming and J lost 5 bases; unmatched junction nucleotides: 4. The CDR3 has 13 residues. Germline V gene data show CDR1 as SGHDT and CDR2 as YYEEEE. CDR3 sequence: CASSSTGVETQYF. CDR3 coding DNA: TGTGCCAGCAGCTCAACAGGGGTGGAGACCCAGTACTTC.

The chain is built from TRBV21-1 and TRBJ1-2; the table's D call of TRBD1 was not tested on the DNA. TRBV21-1 is deemed a pseudogene. The CDR3 loop spans 14 amino acids. The CDR3 spells CASSPFRTASGYTF. The CDR3 DNA follows: TGTGCCAGCAGCCCTTTTCGCACAGCCTCTGGCTACACCTTC.

Turning to this clone: A junction end diverges from the germline sequence, so it may reflect a read error. This rearrangement joins TRBV6-5 to TRBJ2-7; 7 bases map to TRBD1. Germline CDR1 is MNHEY and CDR2 is SVGAGI. The CDR3 covers 15 residues. CDR3 bases: TGTGCCAGCAGTGACTTTAGACAGGGACCCTACCAGCAGTACTTC. Amino acids: CASSDFRQGPYQQYF.

V gene TRBV22-1 combines with J gene TRBJ2-7; TRBD2, as called in the table, went unchecked against the DNA. TRBV22-1 is deemed a pseudogene. This CDR3 has 17 amino acids. The CDR3 DNA reads as TGTCCTGGGAGCCCCATCGGGGAGGTCGGACCTACCTACGAGCAGTACTTC. Its protein product is CPGSPIGEVGPTYEQYF.

This chain joins TRBV5-1 and TRBJ2-3; 11 positions agree with TRBD2. The CDR3 loop spans 19 amino acids. The J segment lost 0 bases and the V segment lost 4 bases, leaving 13 bases of the junction unmatched. The V gene's germline CDR1 is SGHRS and CDR2 YFSETQ. CDR3 sequence reads: CASSPRAQTSGASTDTQYF. The CDR3 region has the DNA TGCGCCAGCAGCCCGAGGGCCCAGACTAGCGGGGCCAGCACAGATACGCAGTATTTT.

The V call is TRBV16, the J call TRBJ1-5, with 11 nucleotides matching TRBD1. CDR3 size: 15 residues. From germline, CDR1 is KGHSY and CDR2 FQNENV. The V segment lost 4 bases and the J segment 6 bases; nucleotides outside the gene matches: 5. The CDR3 is CASSPKDRGLQPQHF. The CDR3 coding sequence is TGTGCCAGCAGCCCAAAGGACAGGGGGCTTCAGCCCCAGCATTTT.

This chain links TRBV11-2 with TRBJ2-7; D is unresolved. This CDR3 region has 13 residues. V was cut by 2 bases and J by 8 bases, with 13 bases left in between. Looked up from germline, CDR1 is SGHAT and CDR2 is FQNNGV. The CDR3 protein is CASSLSFPPQQYF. The CDR3 coding sequence is TGTGCCAGCAGCTTATCCTTCCCTCCCCAGCAGTACTTC.

This clone was seen a single time. The chain is built from TRBV2 and TRBJ1-3; no clear D gene. Germline CDR1 is SNHLY and CDR2 is FYNNEI. This CDR3 contains 17 residues. V lost 3 bases and J lost 0, with 15 bases in between. The CDR3 DNA is TGTGCCAGCAGTGACCCCGGCAGGCCCGACTCTGGAAACACCATATATTTT. This gives the protein CASSDPGRPDSGNTIYF.

This clone was counted once. The genes are TRBV6-1 and TRBJ2-1; 10 positions agree with TRBD2. Germline V gene lookup returns CDR1 MNHNS and CDR2 SASEGT. The CDR3 has 19 amino acids. After removal of 4 bases from V and 8 bases from J, the junction contained 20 bases not matched to a gene. This CDR3 is CASSAYPTLLAGPGDEQFF. The CDR3 DNA reads TGTGCCAGCAGTGCCTACCCGACCCTACTAGCGGGGCCCGGGGATGAGCAGTTCTTC.

The chain is built from TRBV7-9 and TRBJ2-3; 7 bases match TRBD2. CDR3 size: 13 residues. J gave up 6 bases and V 5 bases, and 5 bases lay outside the gene matches. Germline CDR1 is SEHNR and CDR2 is FQNEAQ (reference sequence). CDR3 region: CASSPGGGDTQYF. In DNA form, the CDR3 reads TGTGCCAGCAGCCCGGGAGGAGGGGATACGCAGTATTTT.

J is TRBJ2-3 and V is TRBV7-2; perhaps TRBD1 as D (5 bases). This CDR3 is 15 amino acids long. The V end was cut by 4 bases, the J end by 3 bases, with 14 bases between. Germline V CDR1 and CDR2: SGHTA, FQGNSA. CDR3 coding DNA: TGTGCCAGCAGCTCCCGAAGACCAGGGACAGATACGCAGTATTTT. The encoded protein is CASSSRRPGTDTQYF.

The chain has TRBV5-1 and TRBJ2-1, with D unclear. The germline CDR1 and CDR2 sequences are SGHRS and YFSETQ. V was trimmed by 6 bases and J by 0 bases, leaving 19 bases between them. The CDR3 length is 17 residues. Here the CDR3 DNA reads TGCGCCAGCACCCCTAATTGGTCAGGTAGCTCCTACAATGAGCAGTTCTTC. Its translation: CASTPNWSGSSYNEQFF.

The table lists this clone with a few counts. This chain connects TRBV27 to TRBJ2-5; TRBD1 might be the D (6 bases). Germline loops: CDR1 MNHEY, CDR2 SMNVEV (reference sequence). The V end lost 4 bases, the J end lost 5 bases, and 11 bases lay between the germline ends. CDR3 length equals 13 residues. This chain's CDR3 is CASSWGHRETQYF. The CDR3 DNA follows: TGTGCCAGCAGTTGGGGACACCGGGAGACCCAGTACTTC.

This chain joins TRBV6-1 and TRBJ1-5; unclear D gene. The CDR3 covers 17 residues. Germline CDR1 is MNHNS and CDR2 is SASEGT. V was cut by 4 bases and J by 0 bases, with 16 bases left in between. The CDR3 region has the DNA TGTGCCAGCAGTGTGCGTTCTGGAGCCTATAGCAATCAGCCCCAGCATTTT. Residues: CASSVRSGAYSNQPQHF.

The V and J genes are TRBV9 and TRBJ2-1; 9 bases agree with TRBD2. The CDR3 is 15 amino acids. Germline CDR1 reads SGDLS; CDR2 reads YYNGEE. The V segment lost 0 bases and the J segment 9 bases; nucleotides outside the gene matches: 7. This CDR3 is CASSVAAGGQIEQFF. The CDR3 nucleotides read TGTGCCAGCAGCGTAGCGGCGGGGGGGCAAATTGAGCAGTTCTTC.

V is TRBV6-1 and J is TRBJ1-3, with D unresolved. This CDR3 contains 14 residues. Trimming cost V 7 bases and J 2 bases, with 12 bases left between them. Germline V gene lookup returns CDR1 MNHNS and CDR2 SASEGT. Here the CDR3 reads CASNSGGTGNTIYF. The CDR3 nucleotides read TGTGCCAGCAATTCGGGCGGGACTGGAAACACCATATATTTT.

This chain joins TRBV9 and TRBJ1-3, with 8 nucleotides matching TRBD1. J gave up 4 bases and V 4 bases, and 7 bases lay outside the gene matches. CDR3 length: 15 residues. The germline gives CDR1 SGDLS, CDR2 YYNGEE. CDR3 protein: CASSSRTGQGNTIYF. DNA for the CDR3: TGTGCCAGCAGCTCCCGGACAGGGCAGGGAAACACCATATATTTT.

The V and J genes are TRBV5-1 and TRBJ2-1; D possibly corresponds to TRBD1 (6 bases). The CDR3 is 14 residues long. V was pared by 6 bases and J by 9 bases, with 19 bases between. In germline, CDR1 is SGHRS, CDR2 YFSETQ. DNA for the CDR3: TGCGCCAGCAACCCGACAGGAGGTGTAAGTGAGCAGTTCTTC. It codes for CASNPTGGVSEQFF.